In this sample, the clone carrying this TCR beta chain turned up many times. Its antigen is not known. The CDR3 is made up of 11 amino acids. Germline lookup yields CDR1 SGHTA and CDR2 FQGNSA. Trimming took 1 base from V and 6 from J, leaving 4 bases between them. Treatment indicated: roughly 20 received Ad26.COV2.S at low or high dose, single or two shots; about 5 received placebo; per-sample allocation not given. After the first vaccine or placebo injection, samples were drawn on day 63. These data belong to a study of Ad26.COV2.S vaccination and SARS-CoV-2 variants. Regarding the study as a whole: From the TCR breadth and depth analyses, total T cell responses may have been underestimated. The placebo group had lower spike-specific TCR breadth than the vaccine recipients did.

Clones were read by immunoSEQ multiplex PCR, and TCRdb kept only the in-frame ones, dropping some. In the table there are hundreds of thousands of clones, roughly 90% of which are singletons. The clonotype originates from a person aged 18-65 years who received the Ad26.COV2.S COVID-19 vaccine or a placebo. The chain carries TRBV7-2 and TRBJ2-7; no firm D call. The sample here was peripheral blood, taken in a trial of Ad26.COV2.S vaccine versus placebo. In DNA, the CDR3 is TGTGCCAGCAGCTTAGGGGTCGAGCAGTACTTC. Amino acids: CASSLGVEQYF.